Listed here are 2 T cell receptor beta chains from one sample, sequenced in a study of T cell repertoires in cytomegalovirus infection. Their recognized antigens are unknown. TCRdb reprocessed the reads with MiXCR, giving one entry per CDR3 protein. The repertoire holds 700,000 to 950,000 distinct CDR3 sequences, with about 31% as singletons. The specimen was cultured CD8+ T cells from PBMCs, collected from culture after CMV antigen stimulation. The receptor set was obtained from a human donor in good health (CMV status not recorded). Some clones in this sample may be carry-over from other donors' samples.

The genes are TRBV24-1 and TRBJ2-2, with 9 nucleotides matching TRBD2. The germline V gene has CDR1 KGHDR and CDR2 SFDVKD. Trimming removed 4 bases from V and 0 bases from J; junction bases left unmatched: 5. The CDR3 covers 17 residues. The CDR3 DNA reads as TGTGCCACCAGTGACCGACTAGCGGTCGCGAACACCGGGGAGCTGTTTTTT. Residues: CATSDRLAVANTGELFF.

The V and J genes are TRBV12-3 or TRBV12-4 and TRBJ2-2; weak D call: TRBD2 (6 bases). CDR3 length: 14 residues. Trimming pared 11 bases from V and 6 bases from J, leaving 19 bases between. The CDR3 sequence: CACRPPGTAGELFF. CDR3 coding DNA: TGTGCCTGTCGACCCCCAGGGACTGCCGGGGAGCTGTTTTTT.